This TCR beta chain was observed in a study of neurological immune-mediated disorders (dated by TCRdb to between 2018 and 2020). Some background on the complete study: Peripheral blood TCR-beta repertoires from patients with HTLV-I-associated myelopathy (HAM/TSP), patients with multiple sclerosis, and healthy controls were compared in the study using UMI-based sequencing. Longitudinal HAM/TSP and healthy donors were sampled at 3 time-points each (about 3-45 month intervals). Longitudinal samples, technical triplicates and paired sorted CD4+ and CD8+ T-cell subsets, alongside PBMC samples, were included among the 106 TCR-beta libraries. The cohort comprised some 71 subjects: about 15 HAM/TSP patients, 35 or so multiple sclerosis patients and 20 healthy controls. General findings and caveats noted by the study authors: Expanded clones from different subjects shared no identical CDR3 amino acid sequences, which suggests that TCR-beta repertoires were private in all groups. TCR clonal expansion was highest in HAM/TSP patients and lowest in MS patients, with MS patients falling below even healthy controls.

Sample time point, as interpreted from the label and publication: longitudinal time-point 3. The healthy controls were volunteers from a blood bank in Maryland, USA. Unsorted PBMC libraries were generated from 2 million PBMCs stored in RNAlater at -80 °C until RNA extraction. Peripheral blood was subjected to Ficoll-Hypaque density gradient centrifugation to isolate PBMCs, which were then cryopreserved in liquid nitrogen. cDNA synthesis used template-switch 5'RACE with a primer carrying a 10-nucleotide random unique molecular identifier tagging each TCR transcript. Each sequencing run produced over 160 million TCR-beta sequences covering 15-18 subjects. The RNeasy kit was used for extraction of total RNA. The KAPA Real-time Library Amplification kit was used to amplify TCR-beta VDJ regions with primers for the TCR constant region and the 5'RACE anchor. Sample indexes and Illumina adaptors were added in a first PCR, and a second PCR then increased library yield. After purification with Ampure beads, the TCR product of roughly 650 bp was size-selected on a 2% E-gel SizeSelection system. Before pooling, libraries had their quality checked on a Bioanalyzer, their concentration measured with Qubit, and their quantity determined with the Kapa Library Quantification kit. Paired-end 2 x 150 bp sequencing of the libraries was performed on an Illumina HiSeq 2500. To increase sequence diversity, roughly 25-31% phiX was spiked into each library pool. Regarding the original processing steps: The quality-filtered reads were processed with the UMI-based MiGEC pipeline, whose error correction step removed more than 80% of the raw TCR sequences. VDJ genes were aligned to IMGT germline references, and clonotypes were defined by unique CDR3 amino acid sequence plus V-J genes. VDJtools evaluated clonal expansion, Shannon diversity and CDR3 relatedness (CalcPairwiseDistances, ClusterSamples); CLCbio workbench built phylogenetic trees. Expanded clones were defined as having at least 8 unique UMIs, based on coefficient-of-variation modelling across technical triplicates. Using fastp trimming at Q25 and MiXCR clonotype assembly, TCRdb reanalyzed the public sequencing data and kept in-frame beta chains. Rows with one shared CDR3 protein collapse into an entry with the most common genes and DNA. TCRdb, rather than the study authors, made the V and J calls. The table for this sample lists roughly 53,000 distinct CDR3 sequences; 7% to 10% of them were counted only once. 1.9% of the sample is taken by the ten largest.

This clonotype was recorded many times. It lacks a known antigen. No per-base quality is available; no much larger clone lies one base away. V is shortened by 5 bases, J by 1 base, and the region joining them spans 8 bases. CDR1 and CDR2, looked up from the germline V gene (reference sequence), are DFQATT and SNEGSKA. The cysteine opens and the phenylalanine closes a CDR3 of 12 amino acids. Just the 36-base CDR3 DNA is kept, in frame starting at base 1. The sequencing input was PBMCs. The rearranged segments are TRBV20-1 and TRBJ1-1, and the D gene may be TRBD1, 5 bases matching. This receptor was taken from a middle-aged woman in good health. The DNA sequence is as follows: TGCAGTGCTTTTCAGGGGAACACTGAAGCTTTCTTT. The resulting protein is CSAFQGNTEAFF.